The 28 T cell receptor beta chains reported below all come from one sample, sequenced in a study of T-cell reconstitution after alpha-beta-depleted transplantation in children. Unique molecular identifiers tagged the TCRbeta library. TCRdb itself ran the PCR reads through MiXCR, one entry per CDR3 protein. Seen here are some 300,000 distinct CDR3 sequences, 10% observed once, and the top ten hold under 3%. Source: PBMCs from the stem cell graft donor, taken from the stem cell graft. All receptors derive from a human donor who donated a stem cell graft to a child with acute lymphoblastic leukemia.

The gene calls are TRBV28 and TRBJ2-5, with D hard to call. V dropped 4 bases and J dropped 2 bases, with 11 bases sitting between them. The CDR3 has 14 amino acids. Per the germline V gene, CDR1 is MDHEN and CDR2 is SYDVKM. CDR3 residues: CASSSGQLQETQYF. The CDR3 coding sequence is TGTGCCAGCAGTTCTGGGCAATTGCAAGAGACCCAGTACTTC.

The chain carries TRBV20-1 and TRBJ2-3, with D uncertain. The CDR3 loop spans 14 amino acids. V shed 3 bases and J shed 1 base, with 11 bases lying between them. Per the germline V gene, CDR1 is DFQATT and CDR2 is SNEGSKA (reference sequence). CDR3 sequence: CSASSRVRTDTQYF. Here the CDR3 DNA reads TGCAGTGCTAGCTCCAGAGTTCGCACAGATACGCAGTATTTT.

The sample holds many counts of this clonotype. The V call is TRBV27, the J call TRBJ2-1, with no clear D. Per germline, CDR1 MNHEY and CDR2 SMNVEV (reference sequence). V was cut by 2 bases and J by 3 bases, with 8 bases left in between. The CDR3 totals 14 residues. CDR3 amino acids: CASSLNRIYNEQFF. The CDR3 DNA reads TGTGCCAGCAGTTTAAACAGAATCTACAATGAGCAGTTCTTC.

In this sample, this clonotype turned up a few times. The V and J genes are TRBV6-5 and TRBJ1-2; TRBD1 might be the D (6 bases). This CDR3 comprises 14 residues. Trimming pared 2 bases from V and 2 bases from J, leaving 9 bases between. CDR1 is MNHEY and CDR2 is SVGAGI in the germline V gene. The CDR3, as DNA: TGTGCCAGCAGTTACCGGGGGGCGAACTATGGCTACACCTTC. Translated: CASSYRGANYGYTF.

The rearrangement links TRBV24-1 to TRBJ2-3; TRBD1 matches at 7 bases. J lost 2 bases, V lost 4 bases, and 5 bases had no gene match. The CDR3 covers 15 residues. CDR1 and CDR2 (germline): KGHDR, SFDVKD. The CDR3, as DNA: TGTGCCACCAGTGACCCTGGACAGGTCACAGATACGCAGTATTTT. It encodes CATSDPGQVTDTQYF.

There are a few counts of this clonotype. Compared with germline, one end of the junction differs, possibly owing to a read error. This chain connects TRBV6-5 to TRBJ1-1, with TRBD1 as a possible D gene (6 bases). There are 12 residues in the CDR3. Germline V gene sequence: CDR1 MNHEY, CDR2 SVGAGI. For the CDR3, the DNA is TGTGCCAGCGGGGGCGCGAACACTGAAGCCTTCTTT. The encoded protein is CASGGANTEAFF.

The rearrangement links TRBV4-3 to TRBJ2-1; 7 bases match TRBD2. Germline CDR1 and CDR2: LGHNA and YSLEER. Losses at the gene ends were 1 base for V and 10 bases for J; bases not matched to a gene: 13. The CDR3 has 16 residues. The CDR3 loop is CASSQVGGGSDGEQFF. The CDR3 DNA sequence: TGCGCCAGCAGCCAAGTAGGCGGGGGATCGGATGGAGAGCAGTTCTTC.

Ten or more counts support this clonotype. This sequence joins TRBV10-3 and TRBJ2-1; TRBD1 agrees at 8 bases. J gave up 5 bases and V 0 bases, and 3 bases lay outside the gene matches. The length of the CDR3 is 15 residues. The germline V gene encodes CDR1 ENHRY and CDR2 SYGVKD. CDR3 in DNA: TGTGCCATCAGTGAGTCCGGACAGGGTGACAATGAGCAGTTCTTC. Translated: CAISESGQGDNEQFF.

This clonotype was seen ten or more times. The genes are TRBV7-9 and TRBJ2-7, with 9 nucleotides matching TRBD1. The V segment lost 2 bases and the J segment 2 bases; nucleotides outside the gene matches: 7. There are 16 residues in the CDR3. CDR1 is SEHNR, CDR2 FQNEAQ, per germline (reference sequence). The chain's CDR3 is CASSLSSGTGTYEQYF. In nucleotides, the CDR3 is TGTGCCAGCAGCTTATCCTCCGGGACAGGGACCTACGAGCAGTACTTC. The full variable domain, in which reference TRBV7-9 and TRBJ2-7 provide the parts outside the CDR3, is DTGVSQNPRHKITKRGQNVTFRCDPISEHNRLYWYRQTLGQGPEFLTYFQNEAQLEKSRLLSDRFSAERPKGSFSTLEIQRTEQGDSAMYLCASSLSSGTGTYEQYFGPGTRLTVT.

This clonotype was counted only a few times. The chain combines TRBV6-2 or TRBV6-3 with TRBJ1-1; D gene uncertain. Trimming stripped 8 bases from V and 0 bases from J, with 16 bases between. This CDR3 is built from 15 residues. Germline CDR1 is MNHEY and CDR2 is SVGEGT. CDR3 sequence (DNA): TGTGCCAGCGAGGAGGGTCTTTTCATGAACACTGAAGCTTTCTTT. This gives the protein CASEEGLFMNTEAFF.

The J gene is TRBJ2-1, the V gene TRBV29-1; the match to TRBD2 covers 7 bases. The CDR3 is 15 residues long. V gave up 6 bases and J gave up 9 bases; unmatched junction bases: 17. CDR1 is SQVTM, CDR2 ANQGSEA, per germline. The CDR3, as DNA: TGCAGCGTGCTGGCGGGAGACCGTAGGGCCGGTGAGCAGTTCTTC. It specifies CSVLAGDRRAGEQFF.

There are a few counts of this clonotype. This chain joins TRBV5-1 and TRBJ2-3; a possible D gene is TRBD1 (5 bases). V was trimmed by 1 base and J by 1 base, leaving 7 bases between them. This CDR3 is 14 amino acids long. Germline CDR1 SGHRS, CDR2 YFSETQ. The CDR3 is CASSLLQGTDTQYF. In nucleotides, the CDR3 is TGCGCCAGCAGCTTGTTACAGGGCACAGATACGCAGTATTTT.

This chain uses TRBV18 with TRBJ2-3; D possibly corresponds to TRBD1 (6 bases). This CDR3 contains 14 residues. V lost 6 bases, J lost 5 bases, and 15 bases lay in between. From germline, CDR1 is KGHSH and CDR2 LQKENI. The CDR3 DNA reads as TGTGCCAGCTCCTTACAGGGAGCCATAGATACGCAGTATTTT. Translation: CASSLQGAIDTQYF.

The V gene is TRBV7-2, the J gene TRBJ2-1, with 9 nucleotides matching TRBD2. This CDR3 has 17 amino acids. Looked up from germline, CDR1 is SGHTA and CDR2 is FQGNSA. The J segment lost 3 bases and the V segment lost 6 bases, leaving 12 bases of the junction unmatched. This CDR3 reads CASRLSPSGVGYNEQFF. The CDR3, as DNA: TGTGCCAGCAGACTATCTCCTAGCGGGGTAGGCTACAATGAGCAGTTCTTC.

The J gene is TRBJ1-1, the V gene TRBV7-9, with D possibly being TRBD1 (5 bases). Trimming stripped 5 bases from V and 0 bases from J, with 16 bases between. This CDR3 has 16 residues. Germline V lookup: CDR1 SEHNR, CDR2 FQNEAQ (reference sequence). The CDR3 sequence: CASSPKVGTLNTEAFF. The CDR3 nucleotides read TGTGCCAGCAGCCCGAAGGTTGGGACTCTGAACACTGAAGCTTTCTTT.

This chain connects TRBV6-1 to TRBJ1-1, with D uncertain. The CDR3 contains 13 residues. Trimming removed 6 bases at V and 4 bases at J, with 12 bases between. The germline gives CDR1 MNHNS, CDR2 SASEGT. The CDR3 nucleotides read TGTGCCAGCAGGATGGGGTTGGTCACTGAAGCTTTCTTT. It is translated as CASRMGLVTEAFF.

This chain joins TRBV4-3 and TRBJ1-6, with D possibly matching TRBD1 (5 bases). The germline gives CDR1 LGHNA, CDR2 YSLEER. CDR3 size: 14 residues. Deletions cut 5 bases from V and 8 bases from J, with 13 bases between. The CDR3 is CASSSTGPDSPLHF. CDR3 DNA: TGCGCCAGCAGCAGTACAGGTCCCGATTCACCCCTCCACTTT.

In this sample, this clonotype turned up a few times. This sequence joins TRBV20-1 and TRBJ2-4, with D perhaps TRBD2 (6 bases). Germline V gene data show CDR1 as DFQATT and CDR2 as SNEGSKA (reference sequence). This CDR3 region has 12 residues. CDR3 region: CNPGLAKNIQYF. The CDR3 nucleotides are TGCAATCCGGGACTAGCCAAAAACATTCAGTACTTC.

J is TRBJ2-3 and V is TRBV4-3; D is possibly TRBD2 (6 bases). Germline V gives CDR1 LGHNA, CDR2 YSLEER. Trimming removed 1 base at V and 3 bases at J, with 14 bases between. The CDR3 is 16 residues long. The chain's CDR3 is CASSQVATRNTDTQYF. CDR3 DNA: TGCGCCAGCAGCCAAGTCGCGACTAGAAATACAGATACGCAGTATTTT.

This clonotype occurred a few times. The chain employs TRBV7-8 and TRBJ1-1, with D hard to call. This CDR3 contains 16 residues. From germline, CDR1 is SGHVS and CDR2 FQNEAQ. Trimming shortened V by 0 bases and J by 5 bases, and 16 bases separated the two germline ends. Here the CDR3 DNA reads TGTGCCAGCAGCTTAGCAATAGTAGGCCGGTGGACTGAAGCTTTCTTT. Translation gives CASSLAIVGRWTEAFF. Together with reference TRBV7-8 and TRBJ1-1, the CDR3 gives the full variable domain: GAGVSQSPRYKVAKRGQDVALRCDPISGHVSLFWYQQALGQGPEFLTYFQNEAQLDKSGLPSDRFFAERPEGSVSTLKIQRTQQEDSAVYLCASSLAIVGRWTEAFFGQGTRLTVV.

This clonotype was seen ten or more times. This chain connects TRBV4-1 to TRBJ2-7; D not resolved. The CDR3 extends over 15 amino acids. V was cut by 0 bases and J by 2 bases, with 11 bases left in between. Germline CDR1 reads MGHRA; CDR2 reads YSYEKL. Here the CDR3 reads CASSQEWQAPYEQYF. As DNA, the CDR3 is TGCGCCAGCAGCCAAGAATGGCAGGCTCCCTACGAGCAGTACTTC.

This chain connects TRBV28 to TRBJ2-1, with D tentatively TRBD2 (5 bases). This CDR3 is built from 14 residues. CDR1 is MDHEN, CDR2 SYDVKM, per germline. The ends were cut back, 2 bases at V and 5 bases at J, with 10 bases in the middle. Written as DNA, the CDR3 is TGTGCCAGCAGTTTAGGCCAGCGGCACAATGAGCAGTTCTTC. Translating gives CASSLGQRHNEQFF.

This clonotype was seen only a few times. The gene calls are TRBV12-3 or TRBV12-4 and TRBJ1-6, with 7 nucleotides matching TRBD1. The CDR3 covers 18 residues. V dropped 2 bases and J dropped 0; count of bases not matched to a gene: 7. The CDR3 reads CASSLSRGPSSYNSPLHF. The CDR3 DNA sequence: TGTGCCAGCAGTTTATCGAGGGGGCCCAGCTCCTATAATTCACCCCTCCACTTT.

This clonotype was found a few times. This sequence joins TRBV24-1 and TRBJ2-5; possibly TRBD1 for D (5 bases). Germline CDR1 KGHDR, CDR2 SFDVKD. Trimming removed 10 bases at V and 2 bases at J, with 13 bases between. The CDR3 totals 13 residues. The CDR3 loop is CATTFDRQETQYF. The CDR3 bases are TGTGCCACGACTTTTGACAGACAAGAGACCCAGTACTTC.

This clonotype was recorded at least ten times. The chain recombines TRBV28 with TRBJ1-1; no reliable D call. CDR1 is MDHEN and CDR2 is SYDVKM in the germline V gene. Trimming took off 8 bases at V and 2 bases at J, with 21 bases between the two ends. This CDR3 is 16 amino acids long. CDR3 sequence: CASGVTWAVINTEAFF. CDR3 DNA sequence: TGTGCCAGCGGAGTGACCTGGGCAGTTATTAACACTGAAGCTTTCTTT.

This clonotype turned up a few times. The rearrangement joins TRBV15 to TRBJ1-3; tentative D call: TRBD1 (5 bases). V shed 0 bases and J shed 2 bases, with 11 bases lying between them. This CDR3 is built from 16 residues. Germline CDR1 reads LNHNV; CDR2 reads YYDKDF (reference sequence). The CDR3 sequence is CATSRDLRGAGNTIYF. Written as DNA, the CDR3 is TGTGCCACCAGCAGAGATCTACGGGGGGCTGGAAACACCATATATTTT. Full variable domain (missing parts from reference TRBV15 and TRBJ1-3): DAMVIQNPRYQVTQFGKPVTLSCSQTLNHNVMYWYQQKSSQAPKLLFHYYDKDFNNEADTPDNFQSRRPNTSFCFLDIRSPGLGDTAMYLCATSRDLRGAGNTIYFGEGSWLTVV.

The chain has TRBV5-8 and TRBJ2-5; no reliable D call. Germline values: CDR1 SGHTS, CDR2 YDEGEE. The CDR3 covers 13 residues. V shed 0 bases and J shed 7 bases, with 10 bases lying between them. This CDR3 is CASSLGGRRTQYF. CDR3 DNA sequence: TGTGCCAGCAGCTTGGGTGGACGAAGGACCCAGTACTTC.

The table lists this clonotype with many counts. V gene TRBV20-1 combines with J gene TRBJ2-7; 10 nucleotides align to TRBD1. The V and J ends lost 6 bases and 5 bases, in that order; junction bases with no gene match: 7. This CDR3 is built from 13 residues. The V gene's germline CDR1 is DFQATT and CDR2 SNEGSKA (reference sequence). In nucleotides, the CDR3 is TGCAGTGCACCAGGACAGGGGGGAGACGAGCAGTACTTC. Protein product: CSAPGQGGDEQYF.